The clone carrying this T cell receptor (beta chain) has just a few counts. Its matching antigen is unknown. Clones were sequenced by immunoSEQ multiplex PCR, and TCRdb holds only the in-frame ones, with some missing. The data show 730,000 or so clones, about three quarters seen once. The source of the sample is a study of shared clonotypes between healthy human individuals. Whole-study context: Aged between 18 and 49, the donors were a couple of women and three men.

Nashville, Tennessee was home to all donors, who were Caucasian adults. J lost 6 bases, V lost 5 bases, and 6 bases had no gene match. CDR3 length equals 13 residues. Germline-derived CDR1 and CDR2 are SEHNR and FQNEAQ (reference sequence). Points from the study as a whole: Sequencing depth was expected to influence donor clonotype sharing. Among several donors, 4.5% to 5.5% of naive CD4 clonotypes were found in common.

The TCR comes from a woman aged 25 to 39 in good health. Sample: memory CD4+ T cells sorted from blood. Documented subset: CD45RA-negative fraction. The chain carries TRBV7-9 and TRBJ1-1, with 7 nucleotides matching TRBD1. CDR3 residues: CASSTTGSPEAFF. The CDR3 DNA reads TGTGCCAGCAGCACGACAGGGTCTCCTGAAGCTTTCTTT.